This T cell receptor beta chain was captured by sequencing in a study of OX40 agonist ivuxolimab in advanced cancers. Study-level information: Patients in the trial were receiving intravenous ivuxolimab every 2 weeks, at doses of 0.01 to 10 mg/kg. The mean age was approximately 56 years, ranging from about 20 to 85, with around four fifths of participants male. General study points: What antigens the expanded peripheral T cells recognized was never established.

Some clones are missing from TCRdb's copy, which holds only in-frame ones; the method was immunoSEQ multiplex PCR. This table holds about 67,000 clones, approximately 91% found once. Worth noting for this clone: Its target is not known.

V dropped 0 bases and J dropped 0 bases, with 15 bases sitting between them. Per germline, CDR1 LNHNV and CDR2 YYDKDF (reference sequence). The CDR3 totals 18 residues. The chain carries TRBV15 and TRBJ2-1; D is perhaps TRBD1 or TRBD2 (5 bases each). The TCR was taken from an adult with an advanced solid tumor such as melanoma, head and neck, liver or kidney cancer. The sample here was CD4+ or CD8+ T cells sorted from blood, taken in a trial of the OX40 agonist ivuxolimab. In DNA form, the CDR3 reads TGTGCCACCAGCAGAGATAGTGGGACCTTACTCTCCTACAATGAGCAGTTCTTC. This codes for CATSRDSGTLLSYNEQFF.